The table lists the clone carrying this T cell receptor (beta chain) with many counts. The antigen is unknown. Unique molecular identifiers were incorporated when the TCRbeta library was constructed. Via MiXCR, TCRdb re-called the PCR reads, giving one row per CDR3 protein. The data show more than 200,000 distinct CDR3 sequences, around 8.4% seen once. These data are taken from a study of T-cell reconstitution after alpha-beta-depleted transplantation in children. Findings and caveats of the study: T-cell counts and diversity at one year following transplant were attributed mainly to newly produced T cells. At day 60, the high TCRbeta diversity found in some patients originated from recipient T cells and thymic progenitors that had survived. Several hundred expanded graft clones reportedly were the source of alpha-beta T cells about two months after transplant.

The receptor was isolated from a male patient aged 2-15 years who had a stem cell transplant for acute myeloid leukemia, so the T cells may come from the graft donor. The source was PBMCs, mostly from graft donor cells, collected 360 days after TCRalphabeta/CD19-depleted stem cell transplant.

CDR3 nucleotide sequence: TGTGCCAGCAGTTTGTACAGGAACCAAGAGACCCAGTACTTC. It translates to CASSLYRNQETQYF. The genes are TRBV12-3 or TRBV12-4 and TRBJ2-5; a possible D gene is TRBD1 (5 bases). Trimming stripped 3 bases from V and 0 bases from J, with 8 bases between. CDR3 length: 14 amino acids.